This TCR beta chain was sequenced for a study of T cell changes during pregnancy in multiple sclerosis. Assay used: immunoSEQ multiplex PCR; TCRdb lists only in-frame clones, some missing. In the table there are about 68,000 clones, about 90% of which are singletons. CDR1 and CDR2 (germline): LGHNA, YSLEER. The length of the CDR3 is 15 residues. Deletions cut 0 bases from V and 2 bases from J, with 10 bases between. The specimen was peripheral blood, collected in the second trimester of pregnancy. The rearrangement links TRBV4-3 to TRBJ1-2; D gene unclear. The receptor was derived from a female donor in good health, enrolled as a control in a pregnancy study. CDR3 sequence: CASSQDQEGNYGYTF. CDR3 in DNA: TGCGCCAGCAGCCAAGATCAGGAGGGAAACTATGGCTACACCTTC.